What follows are 29 T cell receptor beta chains derived from one specimen sequenced in a study of T cells in Graves' hyperthyroidism and ophthalmopathy. RNA transcripts yielded amplified TCR beta CDR3 regions. The study used the HTBI primer set for a first-round RT-PCR of the TCR CDR3. MiXCR, applied by TCRdb to the multiplex PCR reads, yields one record per CDR3 protein. The table lists about 740,000 distinct CDR3 sequences, approximately 14% of them singletons. What was sequenced was blood. These receptors all come from a woman aged 18 to 35 with Graves' hyperthyroidism.

This clonotype was counted ten times or more. The chain joins TRBV4-3 to TRBJ1-5, with D unclear. The V and J ends lost 3 bases and 4 bases respectively, with 7 bases between them. Per germline, CDR1 LGHNA and CDR2 YSLEER. This CDR3 is 13 amino acids long. CDR3 in amino acids: CASSQHHNQPQHF. CDR3 nucleotides: TGCGCCAGCAGCCAGCACCATAATCAGCCCCAGCATTTT.

This clonotype has ten or more counts. This chain uses TRBV6-1 with TRBJ1-1; unclear D gene. In germline, CDR1 is MNHNS, CDR2 SASEGT. The V end was cut by 8 bases, the J end by 0 bases, with 13 bases between. CDR3 size: 14 residues. Written as DNA, the CDR3 is TGTGCCAGCCGTCGCGGAGTAATGAACACTGAAGCTTTCTTT. It is translated as CASRRGVMNTEAFF.

In this sample, this clonotype turned up many times. This chain joins TRBV3-1 and TRBJ2-2; 11 bases match TRBD2. The CDR3 covers 16 residues. CDR1 is LGHDT and CDR2 is YNNKEL in the germline V gene (reference sequence). The V gene end was trimmed by 1 base and the J gene end by 4 bases; junction bases not matched to a gene: 2. The chain's CDR3 is CASSQVLAGGTGELFF. The CDR3 region has the DNA TGTGCCAGCAGCCAAGTCCTAGCGGGAGGCACCGGGGAGCTGTTTTTT.

The chain recombines TRBV6-5 with TRBJ1-1; 9 positions match TRBD1. The CDR3 runs to 16 residues. Germline V CDR1 and CDR2: MNHEY, SVGAGI. J lost 4 bases, V lost 2 bases, and 8 bases had no gene match. DNA for the CDR3: TGTGCCAGCAGTTACCTCGGACAGGGGATGAGCACTGAAGCTTTCTTT. Its protein product is CASSYLGQGMSTEAFF.

This clonotype appeared many times. The CDR3 nucleotides read TGTGCCAGCGGTCAAACTAGCAACGAGCAGTACTTC. It yields the protein CASGQTSNEQYF. The chain recombines TRBV6-1 with TRBJ2-7, with a tentative D call TRBD2 (6 bases). The CDR3 sequence is 12 residues long. V lost 8 bases and J 5 bases, leaving 13 bases between the germline ends. Germline values: CDR1 MNHNS, CDR2 SASEGT.

This clonotype was recorded a few times. The gene calls are TRBV30 and TRBJ1-4, with 9 bases fitting TRBD1. The length of the CDR3 is 16 residues. The germline CDR1 and CDR2 sequences are GTSNPN and SVGIG (reference sequence). Unmatched junction bases numbered 10, after V lost 5 bases and J lost 3 bases. CDR3 sequence: CAWDRDRVSANEKLFF. The CDR3 nucleotides read TGTGCCTGGGACCGGGACAGGGTTTCTGCTAATGAAAAACTGTTTTTT.

The chain has TRBV27 and TRBJ1-5; unclear D gene. The CDR3 consists of 15 residues. The V end lost 5 bases, the J end lost 2 bases, and 13 bases lay between the germline ends. Looked up from germline, CDR1 is MNHEY and CDR2 is SMNVEV (reference sequence). CDR3 nucleotides: TGTGCCAGCAGTCCGGACGGCTTCGGCAATCAGCCCCAGCATTTT. Translation gives CASSPDGFGNQPQHF.

This chain joins TRBV4-3 and TRBJ1-1; weak D call: TRBD1 (5 bases). CDR1 LGHNA and CDR2 YSLEER come from the germline V gene. V lost 5 bases and J 10 bases, leaving 23 bases between the germline ends. This CDR3 contains 15 residues. CDR3 nucleotide sequence: TGCGCCAGCAGCATCGTGGTTGGGGGGGATGGAAGAGCTTTCTTT. It specifies CASSIVVGGDGRAFF.

V usage is TRBV28 and J usage is TRBJ2-1; the D gene is possibly TRBD2 (5 bases). Near its end, the DNA agrees better with TRBJ2-7, so the J call may be wrong. CDR1 is MDHEN and CDR2 is SYDVKM in the germline V gene. The CDR3 sequence is 14 residues long. The CDR3 protein is CASSFVDLPNEQYF. As DNA, the CDR3 is TGTGCCAGCAGTTTTGTGGACTTGCCCAATGAGCAGTACTTC.

The genes are TRBV6-4 and TRBJ2-1; D unclear. The length of the CDR3 is 13 residues. CDR1 is MRHNA, CDR2 SNTAGT, per germline. V dropped 2 bases and J dropped 4 bases, with 6 bases sitting between them. As DNA, the CDR3 is TGTGCCAGCAGTGACGGAGAGTACAATGAGCAGTTCTTC. Its translation: CASSDGEYNEQFF.

In DNA, the CDR3 is TGCAGTGCTAGAGAAGATTTCAGGGTCTACGAGCAGTACTTC. Translated: CSAREDFRVYEQYF. The chain joins TRBV20-1 to TRBJ2-7, with D possibly TRBD1 on 5 matching bases. Germline lookup yields CDR1 DFQATT and CDR2 SNEGSKA (reference sequence). There are 14 residues in the CDR3. Trimming took off 0 bases at V and 3 bases at J, with 12 bases between the two ends.

The gene calls are TRBV18 and TRBJ1-3; 7 bases agree with TRBD1. V lost 0 bases and J lost 0; bases outside the gene matches: 5. The CDR3 is 17 amino acids. From germline, CDR1 is KGHSH and CDR2 LQKENI. This chain's CDR3 is CASSPPGGQISGNTIYF. CDR3 sequence (DNA): TGTGCCAGCTCACCACCGGGGGGACAGATCTCTGGAAACACCATATATTTT.

This clonotype was detected ten times or more. J is TRBJ2-5 and V is TRBV12-3 or TRBV12-4, with 9 bases aligning to TRBD2. The CDR3 has 14 amino acids. V lost 0 bases and J lost 4; bases outside the gene matches: 0. CDR3 nucleotide sequence: TGTGCCAGCAGTTTAGCTAGCGGGGGAGAGACCCAGTACTTC. Translated: CASSLASGGETQYF.

There are many counts of this clonotype. The gene calls are TRBV9 and TRBJ1-1; weak D call: TRBD1 (5 bases). Germline lookup yields CDR1 SGDLS and CDR2 YYNGEE. This CDR3 is 12 amino acids long. Trimming removed 3 bases at V and 4 bases at J, with 7 bases between. As DNA, the CDR3 is TGTGCCAGCAGCGCCGGGGGCACTGAAGCTTTCTTT. Translation: CASSAGGTEAFF.

This rearrangement joins TRBV20-1 to TRBJ1-5; D might be TRBD1 (6 bases). This CDR3 is built from 15 residues. From germline, CDR1 is DFQATT and CDR2 SNEGSKA (reference sequence). The V end was cut by 3 bases, the J end by 7 bases, with 19 bases between. CDR3 protein: CSASEGPPQGQPQHF. CDR3 in DNA: TGCAGTGCTAGTGAGGGCCCCCCACAGGGACAGCCCCAGCATTTT.

This chain links TRBV15 with TRBJ2-2; tentatively, D is TRBD1 or TRBD2 (5 bases each). V was trimmed by 5 bases and J by 3 bases, leaving 10 bases between them. The CDR3 consists of 14 residues. Germline CDR1 and CDR2: LNHNV and YYDKDF (reference sequence). This chain's CDR3 is CATSEGPYTGELFF. As DNA, the CDR3 is TGTGCCACCAGCGAGGGACCTTACACCGGGGAGCTGTTTTTT.

As DNA, the CDR3 is TGCAGCGTTTCACGAGGGGGCAGGGATCAGCCCCAGCATTTT. Amino acids: CSVSRGGRDQPQHF. J is TRBJ1-5 and V is TRBV29-1, with TRBD1 matching over 7 bases. Trimming cost V 5 bases and J 5 bases; bases outside gene matches: 9. The CDR3 extends over 14 amino acids. Germline CDR1 is SQVTM and CDR2 is ANQGSEA.

This clonotype was recorded many times. The V and J genes are TRBV12-3 or TRBV12-4 and TRBJ1-1; D is undetermined. The CDR3 covers 13 residues. Trimming shortened V by 6 bases and J by 3 bases, and 11 bases separated the two germline ends. CDR3 nucleotide sequence: TGTGCCAGCAGGAGCCTAGGGTACACTGAAGCTTTCTTT. Residues: CASRSLGYTEAFF.

Remarks on this clonotype: Since a much larger clone is just one base distant, this may be a read error. The V gene is TRBV12-3 or TRBV12-4, the J gene TRBJ2-2; D tentatively reads TRBD1 or TRBD2 (6 bases each). Trimming left V 10 bases short and J 9 bases short, with 27 bases between. This CDR3 contains 16 residues. The CDR3 region is CANTVVRDTGGRELFF. The DNA for the CDR3 is TGTGCCAACACCGTTGTTCGGGACACCGGAGGGCGGGAGCTGTTTTTT.

This clonotype was picked up many times. This rearrangement joins TRBV12-3 or TRBV12-4 to TRBJ2-7; no definite D call. This CDR3 has 12 residues. Deletions cut 3 bases from V and 2 bases from J, with 5 bases between. Here the CDR3 DNA reads TGTGCCAGCAGTTTCTACGCCTACGAGCAGTACTTC. Translated, it gives CASSFYAYEQYF.

This clonotype was observed many times. The rearrangement joins TRBV11-1 to TRBJ2-3, with 8 nucleotides matching TRBD2. The CDR3 covers 16 residues. Germline CDR1 SGHAT, CDR2 FQDESV (reference sequence). Trimming at V came to 5 bases and at J to 2 bases, leaving 9 bases not matched to a gene. As DNA, the CDR3 is TGTGCCAGCAGCCCACGGGGGGGGCCTTACACAGATACGCAGTATTTT. Translation: CASSPRGGPYTDTQYF.

This clonotype was recorded many times. The chain recombines TRBV30 with TRBJ2-3, with 13 bases that match TRBD2. The CDR3 consists of 17 residues. Germline V gives CDR1 GTSNPN, CDR2 SVGIG (reference sequence). The trim removed 2 bases at V and 6 bases at J, leaving 11 bases unmatched. In DNA, the CDR3 is TGTGCCTGGAGTAGTATCCGGACTAGCGGGAGCTCCGATACGCAGTATTTT. Translation: CAWSSIRTSGSSDTQYF.

This clonotype showed up many times. The gene calls are TRBV6-5 and TRBJ2-1; tentatively, D is TRBD2 (6 bases). CDR1 is MNHEY, CDR2 SVGAGI, per germline. CDR3 length: 17 amino acids. V lost 1 base, J lost 2 bases, and 15 bases lay in between. CDR3 amino acids: CASSYYPRRETYNEQFF. The CDR3 bases are TGTGCCAGCAGTTACTACCCAAGACGGGAGACCTACAATGAGCAGTTCTTC.

This clonotype was counted at least ten times. V usage is TRBV3-1 and J usage is TRBJ2-7; no definite D call. The length of the CDR3 is 17 residues. Between the trimmed V and J ends, which lost 0 bases and 2 bases, there was a span of 17 bases. Germline V lookup: CDR1 LGHDT, CDR2 YNNKEL (reference sequence). CDR3 residues: CASSQDQITVVPYEQYF. The CDR3 DNA sequence: TGTGCCAGCAGCCAAGACCAGATCACGGTCGTGCCCTACGAGCAGTACTTC.

The chain links TRBV7-2 to TRBJ2-2, with TRBD2 matching over 7 bases. CDR1 and CDR2 (germline): SGHTA, FQGNSA. CDR3 length: 14 amino acids. The V gene end was trimmed by 2 bases and the J gene end by 4 bases; junction bases not matched to a gene: 1. The CDR3 nucleotides read TGTGCCAGCAGCTTACAGCGGGGCACCGGGGAGCTGTTTTTT. Residues: CASSLQRGTGELFF.

A few counts support this clonotype. J is TRBJ1-5 and V is TRBV7-9, with D hard to call. CDR3 size: 15 residues. Germline lookup yields CDR1 SEHNR and CDR2 FQNEAQ (reference sequence). V lost 4 bases and J 0 bases, leaving 10 bases between the germline ends. The CDR3 DNA is TGTGCCAGCAGCTACGGAGCGAATAGCAATCAGCCCCAGCATTTT. This gives the protein CASSYGANSNQPQHF.

This clonotype was recorded at least ten times. V usage is TRBV6-1 and J usage is TRBJ2-7; TRBD2 agrees at 7 bases. J lost 6 bases, V lost 6 bases, and 11 bases had no gene match. Germline V gene data show CDR1 as MNHNS and CDR2 as SASEGT. This CDR3 is built from 14 residues. The CDR3: CASRRGLVGGEQYF. DNA for the CDR3: TGTGCCAGCAGGCGCGGACTAGTCGGGGGCGAGCAGTACTTC.

This clonotype appeared many times. The rearrangement links TRBV20-1 to TRBJ1-1, with a possible D match to TRBD1 (5 bases). Trimming cost V 0 bases and J 1 base, with 9 bases left between them. This CDR3 is built from 14 residues. The V gene's germline CDR1 is DFQATT and CDR2 SNEGSKA (reference sequence). CDR3 region: CSAREGTGNTEAFF. Here the CDR3 DNA reads TGCAGTGCTAGAGAAGGTACAGGGAACACTGAAGCTTTCTTT.

A word on this clonotype: At one end, the junction sequence differs from germline, possibly due to a read error. J is TRBJ2-7 and V is TRBV5-1; TRBD2 aligns across 11 bases. Germline lookup yields CDR1 SGHRS and CDR2 YFSETQ. CDR3 length equals 14 residues. CDR3 in DNA: TGTGCCAGCAGCCTCGGGACTAGCGGAATCGAGCAGTACTTC. Translated, it gives CASSLGTSGIEQYF.